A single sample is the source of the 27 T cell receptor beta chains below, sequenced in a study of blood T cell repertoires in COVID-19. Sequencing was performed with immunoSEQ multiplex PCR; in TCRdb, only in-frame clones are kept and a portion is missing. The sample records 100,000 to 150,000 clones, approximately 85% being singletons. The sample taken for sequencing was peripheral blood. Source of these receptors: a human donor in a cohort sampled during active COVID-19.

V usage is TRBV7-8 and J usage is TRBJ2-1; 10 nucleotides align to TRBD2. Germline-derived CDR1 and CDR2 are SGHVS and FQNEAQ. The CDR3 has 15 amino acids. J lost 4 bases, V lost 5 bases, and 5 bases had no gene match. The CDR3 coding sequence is TGTGCCAGCAGCCAGGGGACTAGCGTGTACAATGAGCAGTTCTTC. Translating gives CASSQGTSVYNEQFF.

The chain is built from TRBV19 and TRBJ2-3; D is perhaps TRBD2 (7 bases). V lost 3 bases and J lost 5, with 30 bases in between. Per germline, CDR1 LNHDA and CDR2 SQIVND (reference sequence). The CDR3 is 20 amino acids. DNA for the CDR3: TGTGCCAGTAGTATGGTGGCAGGGGAAACGGGCGGGAGCATCGGAGATACGCAGTATTTT. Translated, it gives CASSMVAGETGGSIGDTQYF. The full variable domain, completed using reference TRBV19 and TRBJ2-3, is DGGITQSPKYLFRKEGQNVTLSCEQNLNHDAMYWYRQDPGQGLRLIYYSQIVNDFQKGDIAEGYSVSREKKESFPLTVTSAQKNPTAFYLCASSMVAGETGGSIGDTQYFGPGTRLTVL.

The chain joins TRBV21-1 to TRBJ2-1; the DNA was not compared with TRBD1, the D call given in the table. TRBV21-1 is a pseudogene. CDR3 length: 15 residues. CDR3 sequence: CANSLYRTHYNEQFF. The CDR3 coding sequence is TGTGCCAACAGCTTATACAGGACCCACTACAATGAGCAGTTCTTC.

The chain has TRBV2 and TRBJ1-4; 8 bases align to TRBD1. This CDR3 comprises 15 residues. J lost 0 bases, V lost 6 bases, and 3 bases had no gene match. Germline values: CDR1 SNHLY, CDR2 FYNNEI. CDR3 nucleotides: TGTGCCAGCAGCCAACAGGGGGCAACTAATGAAAAACTGTTTTTT. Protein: CASSQQGATNEKLFF.

The DNA for the CDR3 is TGCGCCAGCAGTGACCCTATGAACACTGAAGCTTTCTTT. This translates into CASSDPMNTEAFF. The chain carries TRBV10-2 and TRBJ1-1; D remains unclear. Germline CDR1 reads WSHSY; CDR2 reads SAAADI. Between the trimmed V and J ends, which lost 3 bases and 0 bases, there was a span of 5 bases. There are 13 residues in the CDR3.

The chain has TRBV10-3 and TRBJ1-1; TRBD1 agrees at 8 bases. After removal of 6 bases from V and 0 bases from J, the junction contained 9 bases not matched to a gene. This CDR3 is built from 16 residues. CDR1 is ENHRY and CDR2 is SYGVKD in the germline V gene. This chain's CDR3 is CAISQGAAGMNTEAFF. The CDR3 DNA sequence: TGTGCCATCAGCCAGGGGGCCGCAGGCATGAACACTGAAGCTTTCTTT.

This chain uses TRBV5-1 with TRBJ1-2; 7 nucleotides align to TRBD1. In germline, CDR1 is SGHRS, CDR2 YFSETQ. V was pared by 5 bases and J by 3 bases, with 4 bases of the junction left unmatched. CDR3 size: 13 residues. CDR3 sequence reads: CASRSGTDYGYTF. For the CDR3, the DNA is TGCGCCAGCAGGTCCGGGACAGACTATGGCTACACCTTC.

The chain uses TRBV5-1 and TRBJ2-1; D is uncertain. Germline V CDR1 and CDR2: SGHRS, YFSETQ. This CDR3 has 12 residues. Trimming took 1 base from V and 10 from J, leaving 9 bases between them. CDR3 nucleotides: TGCGCCAGCAGCTTGACAGATCTGGAGCAGTTCTTC. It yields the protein CASSLTDLEQFF.

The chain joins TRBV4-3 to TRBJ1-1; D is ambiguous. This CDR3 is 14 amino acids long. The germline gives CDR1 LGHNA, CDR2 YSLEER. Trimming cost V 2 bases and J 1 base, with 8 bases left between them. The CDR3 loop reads CASSQNRRNTEAFF. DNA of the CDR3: TGCGCCAGCAGCCAAAACCGCAGGAACACTGAAGCTTTCTTT.

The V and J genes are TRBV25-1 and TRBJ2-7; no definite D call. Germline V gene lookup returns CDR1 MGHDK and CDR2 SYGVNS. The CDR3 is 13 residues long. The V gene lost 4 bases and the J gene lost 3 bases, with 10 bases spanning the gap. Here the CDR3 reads CASSVLGGYEQYF. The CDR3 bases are TGTGCCAGCAGTGTATTAGGCGGCTACGAGCAGTACTTC.

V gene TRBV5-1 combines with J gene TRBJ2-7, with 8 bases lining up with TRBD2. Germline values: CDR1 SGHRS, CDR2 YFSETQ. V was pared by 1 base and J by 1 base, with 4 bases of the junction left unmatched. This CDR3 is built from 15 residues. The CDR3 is CASSLWQRESYEQYF. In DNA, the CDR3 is TGCGCCAGCAGCTTGTGGCAGCGGGAGTCCTACGAGCAGTACTTC. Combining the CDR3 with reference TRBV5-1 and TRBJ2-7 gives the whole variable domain KAGVTQTPRYLIKTRGQQVTLSCSPISGHRSVSWYQQTPGQGLQFLFEYFSETQRNKGNFPGRFSGRQFSNSRSEMNVSTLELGDSALYLCASSLWQRESYEQYFGPGTRLTVT.

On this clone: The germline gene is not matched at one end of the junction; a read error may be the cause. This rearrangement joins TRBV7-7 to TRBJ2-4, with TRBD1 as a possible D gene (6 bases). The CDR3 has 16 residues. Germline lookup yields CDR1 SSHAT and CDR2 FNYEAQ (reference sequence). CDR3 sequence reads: CASSLKGRGAKNIQYF. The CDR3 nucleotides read TGTGCTAGCAGCCTCAAGGGCAGGGGTGCCAAAAACATTCAGTACTTC.

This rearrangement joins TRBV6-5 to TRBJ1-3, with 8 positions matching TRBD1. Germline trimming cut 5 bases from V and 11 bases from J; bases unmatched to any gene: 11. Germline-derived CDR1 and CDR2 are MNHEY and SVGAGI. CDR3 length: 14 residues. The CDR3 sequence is CASSNQLQGEAIYF. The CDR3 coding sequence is TGTGCCAGCAGTAACCAGCTACAGGGGGAGGCCATATATTTT.

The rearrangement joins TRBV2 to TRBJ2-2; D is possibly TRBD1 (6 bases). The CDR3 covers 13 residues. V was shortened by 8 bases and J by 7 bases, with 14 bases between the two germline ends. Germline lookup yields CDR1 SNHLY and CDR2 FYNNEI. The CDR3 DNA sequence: TGTGCCAGCGTTACAGGGTATGGCGGGGAGCTGTTTTTT. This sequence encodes CASVTGYGGELFF. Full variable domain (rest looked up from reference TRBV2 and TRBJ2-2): EPEVTQTPSHQVTQMGQEVILRCVPISNHLYFYWYRQILGQKVEFLVSFYNNEISEKSEIFDDQFSVERPDGSNFTLKIRSTKLEDSAMYFCASVTGYGGELFFGEGSRLTVL.

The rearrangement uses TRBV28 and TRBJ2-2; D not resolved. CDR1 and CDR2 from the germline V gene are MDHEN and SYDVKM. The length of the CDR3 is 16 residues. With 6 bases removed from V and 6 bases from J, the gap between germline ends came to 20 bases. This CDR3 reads CASSYTDSQGAGELFF. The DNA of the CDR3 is TGTGCCAGCAGCTATACGGATAGTCAAGGAGCCGGGGAGCTGTTTTTT.

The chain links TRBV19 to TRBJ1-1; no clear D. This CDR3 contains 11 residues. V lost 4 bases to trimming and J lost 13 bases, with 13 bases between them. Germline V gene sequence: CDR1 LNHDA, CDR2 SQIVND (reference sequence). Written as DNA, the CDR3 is TGTGCCAGTAGTACCTCCGACCGGGGTTTCTTT. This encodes CASSTSDRGFF.

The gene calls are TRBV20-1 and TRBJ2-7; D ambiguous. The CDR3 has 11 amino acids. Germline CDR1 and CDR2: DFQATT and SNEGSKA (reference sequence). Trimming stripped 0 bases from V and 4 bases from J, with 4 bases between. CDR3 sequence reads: CSARDMYEQYF. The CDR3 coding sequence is TGCAGTGCTAGAGATATGTACGAGCAGTACTTC.

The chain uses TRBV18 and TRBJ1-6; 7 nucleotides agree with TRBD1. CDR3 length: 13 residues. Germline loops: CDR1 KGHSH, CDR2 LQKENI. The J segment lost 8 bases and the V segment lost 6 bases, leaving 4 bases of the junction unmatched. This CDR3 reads CASSQDRDSPLHF. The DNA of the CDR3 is TGTGCCAGCTCCCAAGACAGGGATTCACCCCTCCACTTT.

The CDR3 nucleotides are TGTGCCAGTAGTTCAACAGGGGGCATCGGTCAGCCCCAGCATTTT. Amino acids: CASSSTGGIGQPQHF. This chain links TRBV19 with TRBJ1-5; 9 nucleotides align to TRBD1. The junction had 8 bases not matched to a gene; V was cut back by 5 bases and J by 6 bases. Germline V gene sequence: CDR1 LNHDA, CDR2 SQIVND (reference sequence). The CDR3 spans 15 residues.

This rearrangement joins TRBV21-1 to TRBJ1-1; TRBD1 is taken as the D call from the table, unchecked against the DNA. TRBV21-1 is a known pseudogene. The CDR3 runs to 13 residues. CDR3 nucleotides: TGTGCCAGCACCCCGGGACAGGGGGCTGAAGCTTTCTTT. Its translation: CASTPGQGAEAFF.

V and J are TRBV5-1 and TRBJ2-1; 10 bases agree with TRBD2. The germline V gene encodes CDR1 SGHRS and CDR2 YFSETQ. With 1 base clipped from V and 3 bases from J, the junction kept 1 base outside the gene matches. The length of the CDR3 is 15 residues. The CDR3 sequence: CASSLLAGGYNEQFF. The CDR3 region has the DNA TGCGCCAGCAGCTTGTTAGCGGGAGGCTACAATGAGCAGTTCTTC.

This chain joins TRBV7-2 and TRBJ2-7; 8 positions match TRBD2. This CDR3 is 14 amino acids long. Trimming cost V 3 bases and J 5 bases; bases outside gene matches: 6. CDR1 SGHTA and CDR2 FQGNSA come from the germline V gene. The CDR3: CASSFKTSVDEQYF. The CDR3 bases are TGTGCCAGCAGCTTCAAGACTAGCGTGGACGAGCAGTACTTC.

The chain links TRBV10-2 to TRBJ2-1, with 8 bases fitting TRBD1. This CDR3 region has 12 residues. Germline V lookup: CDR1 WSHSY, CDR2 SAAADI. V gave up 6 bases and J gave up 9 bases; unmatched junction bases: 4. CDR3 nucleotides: TGCGCCAGCAGGGACAGGGTTACTGAGCAGTTCTTC. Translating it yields CASRDRVTEQFF.

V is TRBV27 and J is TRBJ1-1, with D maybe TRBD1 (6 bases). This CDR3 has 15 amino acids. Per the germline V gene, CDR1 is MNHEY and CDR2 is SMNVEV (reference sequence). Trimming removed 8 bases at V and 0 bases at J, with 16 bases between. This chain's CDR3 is CASGRGPLLNTEAFF. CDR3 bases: TGTGCCAGCGGGCGGGGGCCATTATTGAACACTGAAGCTTTCTTT.

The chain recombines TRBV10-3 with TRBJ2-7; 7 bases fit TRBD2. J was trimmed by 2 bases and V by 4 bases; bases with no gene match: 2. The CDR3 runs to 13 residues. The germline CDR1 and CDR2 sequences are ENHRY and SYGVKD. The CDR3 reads CAISAAGAYEQYF. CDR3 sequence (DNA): TGTGCCATCAGTGCCGCGGGAGCCTACGAGCAGTACTTC.

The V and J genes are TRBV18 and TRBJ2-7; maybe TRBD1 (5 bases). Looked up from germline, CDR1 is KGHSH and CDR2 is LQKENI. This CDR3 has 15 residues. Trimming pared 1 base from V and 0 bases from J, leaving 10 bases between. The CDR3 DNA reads TGTGCCAGCTCACCACGGGGCCGAGGCTCCTACGAGCAGTACTTC. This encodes CASSPRGRGSYEQYF.

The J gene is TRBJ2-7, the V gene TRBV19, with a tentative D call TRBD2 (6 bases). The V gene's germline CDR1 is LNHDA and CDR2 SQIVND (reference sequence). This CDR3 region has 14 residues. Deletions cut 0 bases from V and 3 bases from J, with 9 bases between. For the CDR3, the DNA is TGTGCCAGTAGTATAGATCGGAGGGGCTACGAGCAGTACTTC. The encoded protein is CASSIDRRGYEQYF.